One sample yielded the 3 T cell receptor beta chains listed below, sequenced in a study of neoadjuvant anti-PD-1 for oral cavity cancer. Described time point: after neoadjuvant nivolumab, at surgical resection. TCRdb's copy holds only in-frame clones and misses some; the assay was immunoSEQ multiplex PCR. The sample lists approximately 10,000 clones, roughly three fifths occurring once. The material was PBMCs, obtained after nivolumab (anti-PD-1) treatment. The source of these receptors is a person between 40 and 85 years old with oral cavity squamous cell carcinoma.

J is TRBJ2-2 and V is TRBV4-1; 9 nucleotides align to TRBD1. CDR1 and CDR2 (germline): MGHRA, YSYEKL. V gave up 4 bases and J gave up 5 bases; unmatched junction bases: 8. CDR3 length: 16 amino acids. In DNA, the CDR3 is TGCGCCAGCAGCCTCCTTTGGGGACAGGGAACCGGGGAGCTGTTTTTT. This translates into CASSLLWGQGTGELFF.

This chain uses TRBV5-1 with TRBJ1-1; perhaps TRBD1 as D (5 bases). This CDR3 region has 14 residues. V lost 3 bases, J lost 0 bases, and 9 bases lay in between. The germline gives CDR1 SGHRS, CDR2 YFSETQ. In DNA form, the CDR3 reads TGCGCCAGCAGCTCGCGGGGCTTGAACACTGAAGCTTTCTTT. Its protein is CASSSRGLNTEAFF. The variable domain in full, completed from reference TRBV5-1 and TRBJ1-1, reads KAGVTQTPRYLIKTRGQQVTLSCSPISGHRSVSWYQQTPGQGLQFLFEYFSETQRNKGNFPGRFSGRQFSNSRSEMNVSTLELGDSALYLCASSSRGLNTEAFFGQGTRLTVV.

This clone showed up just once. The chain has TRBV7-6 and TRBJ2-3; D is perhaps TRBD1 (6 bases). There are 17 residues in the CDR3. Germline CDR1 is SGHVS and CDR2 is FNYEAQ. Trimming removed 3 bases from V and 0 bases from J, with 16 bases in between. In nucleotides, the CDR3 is TGTGCCAGCAGCTTGGTTGCTGGAAGGGGGAGCACAGATACGCAGTATTTT. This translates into CASSLVAGRGSTDTQYF.